This entry lists 11 T cell receptor beta chains sequenced from one sample in a study of T-cell reconstitution after alpha-beta-depleted transplantation in children. TCRbeta library preparation incorporated unique molecular identifiers. TCRdb re-called the PCR reads with MiXCR, one entry per CDR3 protein. The table shows 780,000 or so distinct CDR3 sequences, with about 15% occurring only once. The specimen comprised PBMCs, mostly from graft donor cells, sampled 360 days after TCRalphabeta/CD19-depleted stem cell transplant. The receptors derive from a male patient under 18 who had a stem cell transplant for acute lymphoblastic leukemia, so the T cells may come from the graft donor.

The J gene is TRBJ2-6, the V gene TRBV4-2, with D possibly matching TRBD2 (5 bases). V lost 4 bases to trimming and J lost 1 base, with 11 bases between them. The CDR3 consists of 16 residues. Looked up from germline, CDR1 is LGHNA and CDR2 is YNFKEQ. CDR3 bases: TGTGCCAGCAGCCCTCGTCCGGGGTCTGGGGCCAACGTCCTGACTTTC. Encoded protein: CASSPRPGSGANVLTF.

The table lists this clonotype with many counts. The V and J genes are TRBV5-5 and TRBJ2-1, with D hard to call. The germline V gene encodes CDR1 SGHKS and CDR2 YYEKEE (reference sequence). The V gene lost 1 base and the J gene lost 8 bases, with 10 bases spanning the gap. The CDR3 covers 13 residues. As DNA, the CDR3 is TGTGCCAGCAGCTTGTGGGCAGGTCATGAGCAGTTCTTC. Translating it yields CASSLWAGHEQFF.

The J gene is TRBJ2-4, the V gene TRBV5-1; TRBD2 matches 13 bases. After removal of 4 bases from V and 6 bases from J, the junction contained 7 bases not matched to a gene. CDR3 length equals 16 residues. The germline V gene encodes CDR1 SGHRS and CDR2 YFSETQ. The CDR3 coding sequence is TGCGCCAGCAGCGCCGGACTAGCGGGAGAGGGAAACATTCAGTACTTC. Protein product: CASSAGLAGEGNIQYF.

The chain links TRBV10-1 to TRBJ2-3, with TRBD2 matching 7 bases. The J segment lost 4 bases and the V segment lost 5 bases, leaving 9 bases of the junction unmatched. This CDR3 has 15 amino acids. Germline V CDR1 and CDR2: WNHNN, SYGVQD (reference sequence). The CDR3 nucleotides are TGCGCCAGCAGTCATCTGACTAGCCCGGCAGATACGCAGTATTTT. It is translated as CASSHLTSPADTQYF.

The J gene is TRBJ2-7, the V gene TRBV5-1, with no clear D. Looked up from germline, CDR1 is SGHRS and CDR2 is YFSETQ. This CDR3 is built from 13 residues. Trimming left V 4 bases short and J 4 bases short, with 12 bases between. This CDR3 is CASSDFLRYEQYF. In DNA form, the CDR3 reads TGCGCCAGCAGCGATTTTTTACGATACGAGCAGTACTTC. The variable domain in full, with the rest retrieved from reference TRBV5-1 and TRBJ2-7, is KAGVTQTPRYLIKTRGQQVTLSCSPISGHRSVSWYQQTPGQGLQFLFEYFSETQRNKGNFPGRFSGRQFSNSRSEMNVSTLELGDSALYLCASSDFLRYEQYFGPGTRLTVT.

The J gene is TRBJ2-7, the V gene TRBV6-1; 8 positions match TRBD1. The CDR3 contains 14 residues. The trim removed 3 bases at V and 3 bases at J, leaving 4 bases unmatched. Per germline, CDR1 MNHNS and CDR2 SASEGT. CDR3 bases: TGTGCCAGCAGTGACAGGGGGCTAAACTACGAGCAGTACTTC. It specifies CASSDRGLNYEQYF.

The chain is built from TRBV18 and TRBJ2-2; unclear D gene. Germline V CDR1 and CDR2: KGHSH, LQKENI. The V end was cut by 0 bases, the J end by 6 bases, with 11 bases between. The length of the CDR3 is 15 residues. The CDR3 loop is CASSPPESGAGELFF. The CDR3 DNA sequence: TGTGCCAGCTCACCACCTGAGAGTGGGGCCGGGGAGCTGTTTTTT.

There are many counts of this clonotype. This chain connects TRBV29-1 to TRBJ2-3; D unresolved. V lost 3 bases and J lost 2, with 12 bases in between. The CDR3 is 14 residues long. The germline V gene has CDR1 SQVTM and CDR2 ANQGSEA. CDR3 nucleotides: TGCAGCGTTGATAAGTGGCAGAACACAGATACGCAGTATTTT. It translates to CSVDKWQNTDTQYF.

This clonotype was picked up many times. V and J are TRBV12-3 or TRBV12-4 and TRBJ1-2; D gene ambiguous. The germline V and J ends were trimmed by 0 bases and 4 bases, with 0 bases remaining between them. This CDR3 has 11 amino acids. CDR3 in DNA: TGTGCCAGCAGTTTAGCCTATGGCTACACCTTC. It translates to CASSLAYGYTF.

The chain employs TRBV11-1 and TRBJ2-7; D is perhaps TRBD1 or TRBD2 (6 bases each). The CDR3 has 20 residues. Looked up from germline, CDR1 is SGHAT and CDR2 is FQDESV (reference sequence). Between the trimmed V and J ends, which lost 2 bases and 0 bases, there was a span of 26 bases. The CDR3 nucleotides are TGTGCCAGCAGCTTATCTTTCGGGACAAGATTTACTAGCAGCTCCTACGAGCAGTACTTC. It codes for CASSLSFGTRFTSSSYEQYF.

The genes are TRBV7-9 and TRBJ2-1, with D maybe TRBD2 (6 bases). This CDR3 has 16 residues. The germline V gene has CDR1 SEHNR and CDR2 FQNEAQ (reference sequence). With 6 bases removed from V and 3 bases from J, the gap between germline ends came to 18 bases. The CDR3: CASRGGIRRDYNEQFF. The CDR3 nucleotides are TGTGCCAGCAGAGGCGGGATCAGGCGGGACTACAATGAGCAGTTCTTC.